These 30 T cell receptor beta chains were all obtained from the same sample, sequenced in a study of T cells in women clearing cervical HPV infection. Here immunoSEQ multiplex PCR was the method, and the copy in TCRdb shows in-frame clones only, minus some. Here the sample table reports about 23,000 clones. Sequences were obtained from blood buffy coat. The receptor source for this set is a woman aged 18 to 75 with a cervical HPV16 infection that either progressed to CIN3+ or cleared (not recorded which).

The covered CDR3 bases are TGTGCCAGCAGCCGAGGGTCGGGACTGGGC. Protein product: CASSRGSGLG. The whole CDR3 sequence is CASSRGSGLGYTF. The chain recombines TRBV6-2 or TRBV6-3 with TRBJ1-2; perhaps TRBD1 as D (5 bases). The missing CDR3 end, 3 residues past where the read stops, is filled in from the germline J gene. Germline CDR1 reads MNHEY; CDR2 reads SVGEGT. CDR3 length: 13 residues.

Concerning this clone: The CDR3 end is not reached by the read, which stops 3 residues before it; the germline J gene fills it in. Other DNA sequences from this sample encode an identical CDR3 as well. The V call is TRBV7-9, the J call TRBJ2-5; D perhaps matches TRBD1 (6 bases). V was clipped by 5 bases and J by 4 bases, with 11 bases between them. CDR1 is SEHNR and CDR2 is FQNEAQ in the germline V gene (reference sequence). The CDR3 length is 13 residues. The CDR3 region is CASSPTGRETQYF. The sequenced CDR3 bases are TGTGCCAGCAGCCCAACAGGGAGAGAGACC.

In the case of this clone: The read halts 3 residues ahead of the CDR3 end, with the missing end drawn from the germline J gene. The chain employs TRBV11-1 and TRBJ1-1; no clear D gene. Germline V lookup: CDR1 SGHAT, CDR2 FQDESV (reference sequence). The CDR3 loop spans 15 amino acids. Trimming took off 1 base at V and 5 bases at J, with 14 bases between the two ends. CDR3 DNA (partial): TGTGCCAGCAGCTTAGAAGAGGCCCCGGGGACTGAA. Translating gives CASSLEEAPGTE. The full-length CDR3 reads as CASSLEEAPGTEAFF.

Note on this clone: The CDR3 extends 3 residues past the end of the read, so its final part is completed from the germline J gene. The chain carries TRBV5-1 and TRBJ1-1; 9 bases fit TRBD1. The germline V gene encodes CDR1 SGHRS and CDR2 YFSETQ. The CDR3 has 14 residues. After removal of 3 bases from V and 3 bases from J, the junction contained 3 bases not matched to a gene. The sequenced CDR3 bases are TGCGCCAGCAGCTGGACAGGGGAAGACACTGAA. Amino acid sequence: CASSWTGEDTE. The CDR3, in full, reads CASSWTGEDTEAFF. Variable domain in full (rest from reference TRBV5-1 and TRBJ1-1): KAGVTQTPRYLIKTRGQQVTLSCSPISGHRSVSWYQQTPGQGLQFLFEYFSETQRNKGNFPGRFSGRQFSNSRSEMNVSTLELGDSALYLCASSWTGEDTEAFFGQGTRLTVV.

Concerning this clone: Read sequence stops 3 residues before the CDR3 end, and the germline J gene provides the missing end. Other nucleotide sequences from this sample produce the same CDR3. The chain is built from TRBV6-2 or TRBV6-3 and TRBJ1-2; 8 bases fit TRBD1. This CDR3 region has 16 residues. With 5 bases clipped from V and 2 bases from J, the junction kept 10 bases outside the gene matches. Germline CDR1 and CDR2: MNHEY and SVGEGT. The covered CDR3 bases are TGTGCCAGCAGTGACTTGGGCAGGGGGCGGAACTATGGC. This encodes CASSDLGRGRNYG. The CDR3 reads in full as CASSDLGRGRNYGYTF.

About this clone: The read terminates 3 residues before the CDR3 end, so the remaining end is supplied by the germline J gene. This chain uses TRBV5-6 with TRBJ1-2, with D maybe TRBD1 (5 bases). Germline lookup yields CDR1 SGHDT and CDR2 YYEEEE. This CDR3 spans 14 amino acids. Trimming left V 0 bases short and J 5 bases short, with 11 bases between. This CDR3 reads CASSLDRRQYGYTF. Partial CDR3 DNA: TGTGCCAGCAGCTTGGACAGGAGACAATATGGC.

Of note for this clone: With the read ending 3 residues before the CDR3 end, the germline J gene is used to fill in that end. The rearrangement uses TRBV19 and TRBJ2-1; 8 bases agree with TRBD1. The CDR3 loop spans 13 amino acids. Germline CDR1 reads LNHDA; CDR2 reads SQIVND (reference sequence). Trimming removed 9 bases from V and 5 bases from J; junction bases left unmatched: 6. CDR3 loop: CASTGTGDNEQFF. CDR3 bases read: TGTGCCAGCACCGGGACAGGTGACAATGAG.

About this clone: The sequenced fragment ends 3 residues before the CDR3 boundary, so the rest is inferred from the germline J gene. The gene calls are TRBV5-1 and TRBJ1-6, with TRBD1 as a possible D gene (5 bases). V lost 4 bases and J lost 8, with 19 bases in between. CDR3 length: 16 amino acids. Germline CDR1 and CDR2: SGHRS and YFSETQ. The CDR3 DNA, read in part, is TGCGCCAGCAGCCCTGGCCGTTTTGGGGGGGATTCACCC. Its protein product is CASSPGRFGGDSP. The CDR3 as a whole reads CASSPGRFGGDSPLHF. Full variable domain (outside the CDR3, taken from reference TRBV5-1 and TRBJ1-6): KAGVTQTPRYLIKTRGQQVTLSCSPISGHRSVSWYQQTPGQGLQFLFEYFSETQRNKGNFPGRFSGRQFSNSRSEMNVSTLELGDSALYLCASSPGRFGGDSPLHFGNGTRLTVT.

In the case of this clone: The DNA ends 3 residues before the CDR3 does, and the rest of the CDR3 is filled in from the germline J gene. The chain is built from TRBV6-1 and TRBJ1-1, with 9 bases lining up with TRBD1. V lost 4 bases, J lost 7 bases, and 7 bases stayed unmatched. Germline lookup yields CDR1 MNHNS and CDR2 SASEGT. The length of the CDR3 is 14 residues. The sequenced CDR3 bases are TGTGCCAGCAGTGGCAGCTTGGGACAGGGTGAA. This translates into CASSGSLGQGE. The full CDR3 protein reads CASSGSLGQGEAFF.

Note on this clone: The read falls 3 residues short of the CDR3 end, and the missing part is taken from the germline J gene. This rearrangement joins TRBV5-6 to TRBJ1-1; D uncertain. Germline V gives CDR1 SGHDT, CDR2 YYEEEE. V shed 0 bases and J shed 5 bases, with 8 bases lying between them. The CDR3 covers 13 residues. Partial CDR3 DNA: TGTGCCAGCAGCTTGGGCAGCGCGACTGAA. It encodes CASSLGSATE. The CDR3 as a whole reads CASSLGSATEAFF.

For this clone: The read ends 3 residues shy of where the CDR3 ends; the end is completed using the germline J gene. This chain uses TRBV20-1 with TRBJ2-3; a possible D gene is TRBD2 (6 bases). V lost 4 bases, J lost 2 bases, and 16 bases lay in between. CDR3 size: 15 residues. Looked up from germline, CDR1 is DFQATT and CDR2 is SNEGSKA (reference sequence). The CDR3 bases that were read are TGCAGTGCTACGAGAGCTAGCGCACCCACAGATACG. Translated, it gives CSATRASAPTDT. The complete CDR3 sequence is CSATRASAPTDTQYF.

With respect to this clone: The read gets to within 3 residues of the CDR3 end, and the germline J gene fills in the rest. The genes are TRBV7-9 and TRBJ1-2; D is perhaps TRBD1 (5 bases). This CDR3 spans 13 amino acids. Trimming cost V 2 bases and J 4 bases, with 8 bases left between them. From germline, CDR1 is SEHNR and CDR2 FQNEAQ (reference sequence). Here the CDR3 reads CASSLTGSYGYTF. The CDR3 DNA, read in part, is TGTGCCAGCAGCTTAACAGGCTCCTATGGC.

With regard to this clone: The CDR3 goes on 3 residues after the read ends, and that part is filled in from the germline J gene. The V gene is TRBV20-1, the J gene TRBJ1-1, with 7 nucleotides matching TRBD1. Germline assignment: CDR1 DFQATT and CDR2 SNEGSKA (reference sequence). The trim removed 0 bases at V and 2 bases at J, leaving 9 bases unmatched. There are 16 residues in the CDR3. Incomplete CDR3 DNA: TGCAGTGCTAGAGACATTTATGGGACAGTTAACACTGAA. Translation gives CSARDIYGTVNTE. In full, the CDR3 is CSARDIYGTVNTEAFF.

Turning to this clone: The CDR3 is cut off 3 residues early in the read; its end comes from the germline J gene. The V and J genes are TRBV29-1 and TRBJ2-1; unclear D gene. CDR3 length: 10 residues. The V gene's germline CDR1 is SQVTM and CDR2 ANQGSEA. Trimming cost V 6 bases and J 3 bases, with 3 bases left between them. This chain's CDR3 is CSVSYNEQFF. The sequenced part of the CDR3 DNA is TGCAGCGTCAGCTACAATGAG.

By frequency, this clone is medium-sized. The read gets to within 3 residues of the CDR3 end, and the germline J gene fills in the rest. The chain couples TRBV29-1 to TRBJ2-1; D is tentatively TRBD1 or TRBD2 (6 bases each). Germline CDR1 reads SQVTM; CDR2 reads ANQGSEA. V lost 7 bases and J lost 3, with 13 bases in between. CDR3 length: 13 residues. The covered CDR3 bases are TGCAGCGCCGGAGGGGGTATCTACAATGAG. Its translation: CSAGGGIYNE. The full CDR3 is CSAGGGIYNEQFF.

A note on this clone: The read comes to an end 3 residues before the CDR3 does, leaving the germline J gene to fill in the end. The gene calls are TRBV5-5 and TRBJ2-3; D remains unclear. Trimming shortened V by 2 bases and J by 3 bases, and 4 bases separated the two germline ends. The CDR3 has 12 residues. CDR1 and CDR2 (germline): SGHKS, YYEKEE (reference sequence). The sequenced part of the CDR3 DNA is TGTGCCAGCAGCTTTAGTACAGATACG. It codes for CASSFSTDT. The complete CDR3 protein is CASSFSTDTQYF.

As regards this clone: With the read ending 3 residues before the CDR3 end, the germline J gene is used to fill in that end. The genes are TRBV7-3 and TRBJ2-3, with TRBD2 identical over 13 bases. The CDR3 spans 16 residues. V shed 6 bases and J 4 bases; nucleotides not matched to a gene: 7. Germline V lookup: CDR1 SGHTA, CDR2 FQGTGA. The CDR3 loop reads CASRSGTSGASDTQYF. The CDR3 DNA, read in part, is TGTGCCAGCAGATCCGGGACTAGCGGGGCGTCAGATACG.

In the case of this clone: The sequenced fragment ends 3 residues before the CDR3 boundary, so the rest is inferred from the germline J gene. V is TRBV18 and J is TRBJ1-2; no clear D. Germline V lookup: CDR1 KGHSH, CDR2 LQKENI. This CDR3 has 15 residues. The CDR3 DNA, read in part, is TGTGCCAGCTCACCAGGGCCGGCAACCTCCTACGAC. Protein sequence: CASSPGPATSYD. The entire CDR3 reads CASSPGPATSYDYTF.

Worth noting for this clone: The CDR3 extends 3 residues past the end of the read, so its final part is completed from the germline J gene. The chain employs TRBV15 and TRBJ1-6; weak D call: TRBD1 (6 bases). The germline CDR1 and CDR2 sequences are LNHNV and YYDKDF (reference sequence). V lost 9 bases to trimming and J lost 4 bases, with 10 bases between them. The CDR3 is 13 residues long. CDR3 bases read: TGTGCCACGAGGACAGATTATAATTCACCC. It encodes CATRTDYNSP. The whole CDR3 region reads CATRTDYNSPLHF. The complete variable domain, with remaining parts taken from reference TRBV15 and TRBJ1-6, reads DAMVIQNPRYQVTQFGKPVTLSCSQTLNHNVMYWYQQKSSQAPKLLFHYYDKDFNNEADTPDNFQSRRPNTSFCFLDIRSPGLGDTAMYLCATRTDYNSPLHFGNGTRLTVT.

Points on this clone: The DNA ends 3 residues before the CDR3 does, and the rest of the CDR3 is filled in from the germline J gene. The rearrangement uses TRBV20-1 and TRBJ2-2, with D possibly matching TRBD2 (6 bases). Germline values: CDR1 DFQATT, CDR2 SNEGSKA (reference sequence). Trimming took off 6 bases at V and 5 bases at J, with 13 bases between the two ends. The CDR3 extends over 13 amino acids. Incomplete CDR3 DNA: TGCAGTGCCGTCCGTAGCGGAACCGGGGAG. This sequence encodes CSAVRSGTGE. The whole CDR3 sequence reads CSAVRSGTGELFF.

Of note for this clone: The read gets to within 3 residues of the CDR3 end, and the germline J gene fills in the rest. J is TRBJ2-1 and V is TRBV5-6; tentatively, D is TRBD1 (7 bases). CDR3 length: 15 residues. Per the germline V gene, CDR1 is SGHDT and CDR2 is YYEEEE. Trimming pared 3 bases from V and 2 bases from J, leaving 12 bases between. Partial CDR3 DNA: TGTGCCAGCAGCTCCCAGGGGGGAACCTACAATGAG. This encodes CASSSQGGTYNE. The CDR3 reads in full as CASSSQGGTYNEQFF.

Turning to this clone: The read halts 3 residues ahead of the CDR3 end, with the missing end drawn from the germline J gene. The V and J genes are TRBV19 and TRBJ2-4, with a possible D match to TRBD1 (6 bases). Trimming stripped 5 bases from V and 4 bases from J, with 15 bases between. The CDR3 runs 15 residues. Germline V lookup: CDR1 LNHDA, CDR2 SQIVND (reference sequence). The chain's CDR3 is CASSLEGTFKNIQYF. The sequenced part of the CDR3 DNA is TGTGCCAGTAGTCTTGAGGGGACATTTAAAAACATT.

Points on this clone: The read comes to an end 3 residues before the CDR3 does, leaving the germline J gene to fill in the end. The chain employs TRBV5-1 and TRBJ2-3; 7 bases line up with TRBD2. The CDR3 has 18 amino acids. CDR1 is SGHRS and CDR2 is YFSETQ in the germline V gene. Losses at the gene ends were 4 bases for V and 1 base for J; bases not matched to a gene: 15. The sequenced CDR3 bases are TGCGCCAGCAGCCCCGGAGCGGGATTTTGGGGCGGCACAGATACG. This encodes CASSPGAGFWGGTDT. Given in full, the CDR3 is CASSPGAGFWGGTDTQYF. Filled out from reference TRBV5-1 and TRBJ2-3, the complete variable domain reads KAGVTQTPRYLIKTRGQQVTLSCSPISGHRSVSWYQQTPGQGLQFLFEYFSETQRNKGNFPGRFSGRQFSNSRSEMNVSTLELGDSALYLCASSPGAGFWGGTDTQYFGPGTRLTVL.

A word on this clone: The read gets to within 3 residues of the CDR3 end, and the germline J gene fills in the rest. The chain has TRBV9 and TRBJ1-6; a possible D gene is TRBD1 (5 bases). The CDR3 is made up of 13 amino acids. V was trimmed by 2 bases and J by 6 bases, leaving 6 bases between them. Germline V gene lookup returns CDR1 SGDLS and CDR2 YYNGEE. CDR3 in amino acids: CASSVGGNSPLHF. The CDR3 DNA, read in part, is TGTGCCAGCAGCGTCGGGGGTAATTCACCC.

With respect to this clone: From the germline J gene comes the end of the CDR3, since the read stops 3 residues before it. This chain links TRBV6-2 or TRBV6-3 with TRBJ1-5; the D gene is possibly TRBD1 (5 bases). Germline V gene sequence: CDR1 MNHEY, CDR2 SVGEGT. Trimming shortened V by 10 bases and J by 7 bases, and 20 bases separated the two germline ends. The CDR3 has 14 residues. Incomplete CDR3 DNA: TGTGCCATCGCCCGGGGGGGAGCTGCCCAGCCC. Residues: CAIARGGAAQP. The complete CDR3 protein is CAIARGGAAQPQHF.

On this clone: The DNA ends 3 residues before the CDR3 does, and the rest of the CDR3 is filled in from the germline J gene. V and J are TRBV18 and TRBJ2-1; TRBD2 matches at 13 bases. J was trimmed by 0 bases and V by 7 bases; bases with no gene match: 9. The CDR3 extends over 18 amino acids. The V gene's germline CDR1 is KGHSH and CDR2 LQKENI. The CDR3 here is CASLDTGTSGNSYNEQFF. The sequenced CDR3 bases are TGTGCCAGCTTGGACACCGGGACTAGCGGGAACTCCTACAATGAG.

This chain's CDR3 is CSASRHGQGATYGYTF. CDR3 DNA (partial): TGCAGTGCTAGTCGACACGGACAGGGGGCGACCTATGGC. The rearrangement links TRBV20-1 to TRBJ1-2; TRBD1 aligns across 11 bases. With the read ending 3 residues before the CDR3 end, the germline J gene is used to fill in that end. The CDR3 extends over 16 amino acids. V was clipped by 3 bases and J by 4 bases; unmatched bases: 10. Germline V lookup: CDR1 DFQATT, CDR2 SNEGSKA (reference sequence).

Comments on this clone: The CDR3 end is not reached by the read, which stops 3 residues before it; the germline J gene fills it in. This rearrangement joins TRBV10-3 to TRBJ2-7; TRBD1 matches 7 bases. Looked up from germline, CDR1 is ENHRY and CDR2 is SYGVKD. V lost 6 bases and J lost 1; bases outside the gene matches: 3. CDR3 length: 13 residues. CDR3 region: CAIRDRLSYEQYF. CDR3 DNA (partial): TGTGCCATCAGGGACAGGCTTTCCTACGAG.

To note about this clone: The read terminates 3 residues ahead of where the CDR3 ends, so the germline J gene completes it. V is TRBV6-1 and J is TRBJ1-2, with 9 bases aligning to TRBD1. This CDR3 region has 14 residues. The J segment lost 7 bases and the V segment lost 4 bases, leaving 7 bases of the junction unmatched. Per the germline V gene, CDR1 is MNHNS and CDR2 is SASEGT. The CDR3 DNA, read in part, is TGTGCCAGCAGTGGTCACGGGACAGGGTCTGGC. Protein: CASSGHGTGSG. The full CDR3 reads CASSGHGTGSGYTF.

A word on this clone: The CDR3 end is not reached by the read, which stops 3 residues before it; the germline J gene fills it in. V and J are TRBV14 and TRBJ2-3; the D is unclear. Germline CDR1 is SGHDN and CDR2 is FVKESK. The CDR3 extends over 13 amino acids. V dropped 4 bases and J dropped 3 bases, with 8 bases sitting between them. CDR3 residues: CASSLLITDTQYF. The CDR3 DNA, read in part, is TGTGCCAGCAGCCTACTCATAACAGATACG. The full variable domain, rest sourced from reference TRBV14 and TRBJ2-3, is EAGVTQFPSHSVIEKGQTVTLRCDPISGHDNLYWYRRVMGKEIKFLLHFVKESKQDESGMPNNRFLAERTGGTYSTLKVQPAELEDSGVYFCASSLLITDTQYFGPGTRLTVL.